A single sample is the source of the 17 T cell receptor beta chains below, sequenced in a study of blood T cell repertoires in COVID-19 (dated by TCRdb to 2020 to 2021). The method behind the library was the immunoSEQ multiplex PCR assay. In TCRdb, the immuneACCESS table is reduced to in-frame sequences with V and J assigned. These tables do not hold every clone; where another copy was compared, an unresolved V gene accounts for under half, and the others remain unexplained. This sample gives about 140,000 clones in total; about 85% of them show up just once. Roughly 2.5% of the sample is taken by the ten largest. The source material was peripheral blood. The receptors shown here come from a human donor with COVID-19, enrolled during active disease. The donor label of this sample is uncertain.

The V call is TRBV6-1, the J call TRBJ2-5; D is unclear. Trimming took off 5 bases at V and 2 bases at J, with 9 bases between the two ends. Per the germline V gene, CDR1 is MNHNS and CDR2 is SASEGT. CDR3 size: 13 residues. CDR3 region: CASSSHIQETQYF. As DNA, the CDR3 is TGTGCCAGCAGTTCCCACATACAAGAGACCCAGTACTTC.

The chain carries TRBV4-1 and TRBJ2-5, with D maybe TRBD2 (7 bases). V lost 1 base, J lost 4 bases, and 13 bases lay in between. The CDR3 sequence is 15 residues long. The germline V gene has CDR1 MGHRA and CDR2 YSYEKL. This CDR3 is CASSQGSGGSETQYF. DNA of the CDR3: TGCGCCAGCAGCCAAGGCTCGGGGGGCTCAGAGACCCAGTACTTC.

This clone was recorded at least ten times. This chain joins TRBV11-2 and TRBJ2-7; TRBD2 agrees at 11 bases. The V and J ends lost 4 bases and 6 bases, in that order; junction bases with no gene match: 5. Germline V gives CDR1 SGHAT, CDR2 FQNNGV. The CDR3 has 14 amino acids. The CDR3 region has the DNA TGTGCCAGCAGCTATAGCGGGGGGGCCTCCGAGCAGTACTTC. Encoded protein: CASSYSGGASEQYF.

V and J are TRBV5-4 and TRBJ1-2, with 9 bases lining up with TRBD1. The CDR3 length is 14 residues. Trimming cost V 4 bases and J 8 bases; bases outside gene matches: 9. Germline CDR1 is SGHNT and CDR2 is YYREEE (reference sequence). CDR3 amino acids: CASSAGDREGGYTF. The CDR3 DNA is TGTGCCAGCAGCGCCGGGGACAGGGAGGGAGGCTACACCTTC.

The genes are TRBV11-2 and TRBJ2-7; 9 nucleotides agree with TRBD1. V dropped 5 bases and J dropped 3; count of bases not matched to a gene: 11. The CDR3 sequence is 16 residues long. Germline assignment: CDR1 SGHAT and CDR2 FQNNGV. The CDR3 region has the DNA TGTGCCAGCAGCCGAAGCACAGGGGGCGGAAACTACGAGCAGTACTTC. This encodes CASSRSTGGGNYEQYF.

V and J are TRBV5-6 and TRBJ1-1; D might be TRBD1 (6 bases). Germline loops: CDR1 SGHDT, CDR2 YYEEEE. The length of the CDR3 is 11 residues. V was cut by 5 bases and J by 8 bases, with 10 bases left in between. In nucleotides, the CDR3 is TGTGCCAGCAGAAAGGGGGTCGAAGCTTTCTTT. It encodes CASRKGVEAFF.

The J gene is TRBJ1-1, the V gene TRBV18; D unclear. V was trimmed by 3 bases and J by 3 bases, leaving 8 bases between them. This CDR3 has 13 residues. Germline V gene data show CDR1 as KGHSH and CDR2 as LQKENI. The CDR3: CASSPLRDTEAFF. The CDR3 DNA reads as TGTGCCAGCTCACCGTTGCGGGACACTGAAGCTTTCTTT.

The chain couples TRBV13 to TRBJ2-7; D may be TRBD2 (6 bases). The CDR3 extends over 16 amino acids. Trimming left V 5 bases short and J 0 bases short, with 17 bases between. Germline V lookup: CDR1 PRHDT, CDR2 FYEKMQ (reference sequence). The CDR3 DNA reads as TGTGCCAGCAGCATCCGCCGGGACTCGTTCTCCTACGAGCAGTACTTC. Its translation is CASSIRRDSFSYEQYF.

This clone turned up a few times. The chain joins TRBV5-1 to TRBJ1-1; tentatively, D is TRBD1 (5 bases). CDR3 length equals 15 residues. V shed 4 bases and J shed 1 base, with 14 bases lying between them. From germline, CDR1 is SGHRS and CDR2 YFSETQ. The CDR3 is CASSLAGGWNTEAFF. As DNA, the CDR3 is TGCGCCAGCAGCCTGGCCGGGGGATGGAACACTGAAGCTTTCTTT.

This chain joins TRBV20-1 and TRBJ2-3, with 7 bases aligning to TRBD2. The CDR3 contains 15 residues. J was trimmed by 1 base and V by 3 bases; bases with no gene match: 7. CDR1 and CDR2 from the germline V gene are DFQATT and SNEGSKA (reference sequence). CDR3 sequence (DNA): TGCAGTGCTAGTATGTCCCGGGGGGGCACAGATACGCAGTATTTT. It translates to CSASMSRGGTDTQYF.

This chain links TRBV7-9 with TRBJ2-5; no clear D gene. Germline loops: CDR1 SEHNR, CDR2 FQNEAQ (reference sequence). The CDR3 loop spans 12 amino acids. Trimming removed 5 bases from V and 5 bases from J, with 9 bases in between. Here the CDR3 DNA reads TGTGCCAGCAGCAACGTCAGGGAGACCCAGTACTTC. It codes for CASSNVRETQYF.

The genes are TRBV18 and TRBJ2-6, with TRBD1 identical over 7 bases. Per the germline V gene, CDR1 is KGHSH and CDR2 is LQKENI. V lost 6 bases to trimming and J lost 2 bases; unmatched junction nucleotides: 10. There are 17 residues in the CDR3. Written as DNA, the CDR3 is TGTGCCAGCTCCCCGATTCGACAGGGCACTGGGGCCAACGTCCTGACTTTC. Residues: CASSPIRQGTGANVLTF.

This clone was observed once. This sequence joins TRBV29-1 and TRBJ2-1, with D perhaps matching TRBD2 (6 bases). Germline V gives CDR1 SQVTM, CDR2 ANQGSEA. The germline V and J ends were trimmed by 6 bases and 7 bases, with 16 bases remaining between them. CDR3 length: 13 amino acids. CDR3 protein: CSVSGAGGNEQFF. The CDR3, as DNA: TGCAGCGTCAGTGGAGCGGGTGGAAATGAGCAGTTCTTC.

The V call is TRBV5-1, the J call TRBJ2-1; D is possibly TRBD2 (6 bases). The V end lost 2 bases, the J end lost 5 bases, and 17 bases lay between the germline ends. Germline V CDR1 and CDR2: SGHRS, YFSETQ. The CDR3 is made up of 16 amino acids. CDR3 loop: CASSFARGTGDNEQFF. In nucleotides, the CDR3 is TGCGCCAGCAGCTTCGCAAGAGGAACGGGGGACAATGAGCAGTTCTTC.

The gene calls are TRBV19 and TRBJ1-5, with TRBD1 matching 9 bases. V lost 5 bases and J lost 4; bases outside the gene matches: 9. Germline V lookup: CDR1 LNHDA, CDR2 SQIVND (reference sequence). The CDR3 has 16 amino acids. The CDR3: CASSPLDRGLNQPQHF. In DNA form, the CDR3 reads TGTGCCAGTAGTCCATTGGACAGGGGTCTGAATCAGCCCCAGCATTTT. Full variable domain (outside the CDR3, taken from reference TRBV19 and TRBJ1-5): DGGITQSPKYLFRKEGQNVTLSCEQNLNHDAMYWYRQDPGQGLRLIYYSQIVNDFQKGDIAEGYSVSREKKESFPLTVTSAQKNPTAFYLCASSPLDRGLNQPQHFGDGTRLSIL.

This clone occurred a few times. The V gene is TRBV9, the J gene TRBJ2-3, with a weak D call TRBD2 (6 bases). The germline V gene has CDR1 SGDLS and CDR2 YYNGEE. This CDR3 is 16 amino acids long. Trimming removed 4 bases at V and 0 bases at J, with 15 bases between. Here the CDR3 DNA reads TGTGCCAGCAGCCCCCGGGGGTTCGGTAGCACAGATACGCAGTATTTT. Amino acid sequence: CASSPRGFGSTDTQYF.

The chain uses TRBV5-1 and TRBJ2-1; a weak D match, TRBD2 (6 bases). V lost 6 bases and J lost 1, with 11 bases in between. CDR1 SGHRS and CDR2 YFSETQ come from the germline V gene. This CDR3 has 14 residues. CDR3 region: CASTLEGSYNEQFF. CDR3 in DNA: TGCGCCAGCACCCTGGAGGGGTCCTACAATGAGCAGTTCTTC.